This T cell receptor beta chain was documented in a study of T cell repertoires in cytomegalovirus infection. Study-wide context: Recently identified HLA-C-restricted CMV epitopes and well-studied HLA-B-restricted CMV epitopes were used by the study. Indications of both CMV infection and matching HLA type were provided by public TCR beta signatures.

MiXCR was run by TCRdb on the reads, yielding one entry per CDR3 protein. The data hold around 500,000 distinct CDR3 sequences, with 42% observed a single time. Overall study results and limits: Within the response measured ex vivo, HLA-C-restricted CMV-specific TCR beta clonotypes were dominant.

After removal of 4 bases from V and 5 bases from J, the junction contained 11 bases not matched to a gene. From germline, CDR1 is LNHNV and CDR2 YYDKDF (reference sequence). The CDR3 runs to 16 residues. This clonotype was picked up one time. The antigen remains undetermined. The sequence came from a human donor in good health (CMV status not recorded). Some clones in this sample may be carry-over from other donors' samples. This chain connects TRBV15 to TRBJ2-5, with 9 bases fitting TRBD1. This specimen consisted of cultured PBMCs, obtained from culture after CMV antigen stimulation. The CDR3 sequence: CATSTWTGELRETQYF. The CDR3, as DNA: TGTGCCACCAGCACATGGACAGGGGAATTGAGGGAGACCCAGTACTTC. The complete variable domain, with remaining parts taken from reference TRBV15 and TRBJ2-5, reads DAMVIQNPRYQVTQFGKPVTLSCSQTLNHNVMYWYQQKSSQAPKLLFHYYDKDFNNEADTPDNFQSRRPNTSFCFLDIRSPGLGDTAMYLCATSTWTGELRETQYFGPGTRLLVL.